This T cell receptor beta chain is from a study of human versus mouse CDR3 diversity and MHC coevolution. Study information: immunoSEQ was reported to reach one in 200,000 T cells sensitivity.

The table came from immunoSEQ multiplex PCR; TCRdb's copy has only in-frame clones and leaves some out. Of roughly 80,000 clones listed, approximately 90% are singletons. Naive CD4 T cells were sorted as CD45RO-negative, CD62L-positive. In this sample, this clone turned up once. Per the germline V gene, CDR1 is SQVTM and CDR2 is ANQGSEA. V shed 6 bases, J shed 6 bases, and the junction held 15 bases outside the gene matches. The CDR3 runs 15 residues. Input material: naive CD4+ T cells from blood. As to subset: CD45RO-negative CD62L-positive naive CD4 T cells. The TCR was taken from a person between 25 and 70 years old in good health. The V gene is TRBV29-1, the J gene TRBJ2-5; TRBD2 aligns across 8 bases. This CDR3 is CSVTEPWTSHQTQYF. The CDR3 DNA reads as TGCAGCGTGACTGAACCGTGGACTAGCCATCAGACCCAGTACTTC. The whole variable domain, filled in from reference TRBV29-1 and TRBJ2-5, reads SAVISQKPSRDICQRGTSLTIQCQVDSQVTMMFWYRQQPGQSLTLIATANQGSEATYESGFVIDKFPISRPNLTFSTLTVSNMSPEDSSIYLCSVTEPWTSHQTQYFGPGTRLLVL.